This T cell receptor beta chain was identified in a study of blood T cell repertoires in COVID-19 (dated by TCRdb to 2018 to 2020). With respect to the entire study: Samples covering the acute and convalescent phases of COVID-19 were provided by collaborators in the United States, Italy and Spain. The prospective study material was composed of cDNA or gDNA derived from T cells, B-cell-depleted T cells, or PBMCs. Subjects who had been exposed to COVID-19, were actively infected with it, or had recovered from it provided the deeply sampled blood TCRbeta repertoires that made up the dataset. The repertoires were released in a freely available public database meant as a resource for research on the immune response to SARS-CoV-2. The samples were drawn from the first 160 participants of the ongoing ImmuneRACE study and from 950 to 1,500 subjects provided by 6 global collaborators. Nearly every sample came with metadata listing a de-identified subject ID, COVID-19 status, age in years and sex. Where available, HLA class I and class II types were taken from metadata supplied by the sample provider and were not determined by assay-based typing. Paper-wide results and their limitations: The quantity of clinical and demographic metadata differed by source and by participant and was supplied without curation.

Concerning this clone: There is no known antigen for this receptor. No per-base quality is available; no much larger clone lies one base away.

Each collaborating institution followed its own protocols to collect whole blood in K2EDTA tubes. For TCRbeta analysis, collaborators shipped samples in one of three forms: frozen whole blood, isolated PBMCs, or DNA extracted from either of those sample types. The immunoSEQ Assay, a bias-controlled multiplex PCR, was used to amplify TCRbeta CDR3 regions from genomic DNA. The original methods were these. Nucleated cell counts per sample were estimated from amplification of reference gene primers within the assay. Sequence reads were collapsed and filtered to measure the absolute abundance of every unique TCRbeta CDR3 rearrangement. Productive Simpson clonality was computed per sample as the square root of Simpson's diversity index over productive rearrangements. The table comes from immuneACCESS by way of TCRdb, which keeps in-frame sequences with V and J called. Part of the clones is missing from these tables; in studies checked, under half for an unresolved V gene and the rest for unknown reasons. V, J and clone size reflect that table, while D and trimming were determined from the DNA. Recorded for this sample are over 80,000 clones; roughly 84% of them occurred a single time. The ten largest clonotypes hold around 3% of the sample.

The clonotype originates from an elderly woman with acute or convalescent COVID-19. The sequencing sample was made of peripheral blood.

The nucleotide sequence is given as TGTGCCAGCAGCTTAATAGCGGGAGGTGTCGGGGAGCTGTTTTTT. Translated, this gives CASSLIAGGVGELFF. This sequence uses TRBV7-3 and TRBJ2-2; TRBD2 agrees with 10 junctional bases. The germline V gene specifies SGHTA as CDR1 and FQGTGA as CDR2. Measured from the cysteine to the phenylalanine, the CDR3 is 15 residues long. Only CDR3 DNA is held: 45 bases, read in frame from base 1. After removal of 1 base from V and 7 bases from J, the junction retains 3 bases not matched to a gene.